This TCR beta chain was identified during a study of T cell responses to AZD1222 COVID-19 vaccine. Points from the study as a whole: None of the repertoires were sampled until the peak T cell response had passed. Mostly white British, mostly female donors; authors suggested clonal diversity may be underestimated. Reportedly, nearly half the spike-specific TCRs target unmutated variant regions. Along spike, vaccine-associated CD4 TCRs were found throughout, with dominance at 160-218 and 743-854.

Germline V lookup: CDR1 MRHNA, CDR2 SNTAGT. Trimming at V came to 2 bases and at J to 4 bases, leaving 3 bases not matched to a gene. The CDR3 contains 16 residues. Libraries were prepared by immunoSEQ multiplex PCR; TCRdb keeps only in-frame clonotypes and omits some of them. The table shows around 77,000 clones, with approximately 90% occurring only once. On this clone itself: Its antigen is undetermined.

The clonotype originates from an adult in good health. The chain links TRBV6-4 to TRBJ2-1; 12 nucleotides align to TRBD2. The specimen was peripheral blood, collected on day 0 of AZD1222 vaccination. This chain's CDR3 is CASSDASGRGYNEQFF. CDR3 DNA: TGTGCCAGCAGTGACGCTAGCGGGAGGGGTTACAATGAGCAGTTCTTC.